What follows describes a single T cell receptor beta chain. The antigen remains unidentified. The data originate from a study of blood T cells in healthy people across ages. The CDR3 spans 16 residues. From germline, CDR1 is SEHNR and CDR2 FQNEAQ (reference sequence). V shed 5 bases and J 7 bases; nucleotides not matched to a gene: 14. Study outcomes and limitations: There was a strong correlation between TCR beta diversity and naive T cell percentage. Total diversity from one million sequenced T cells was likely underestimated.

The second PCR ran about 6 to 11 cycles with a sample-barcoded 5' primer and J-beta primers. Each CDR3 protein is one row after TCRdb ran MiXCR on the 5' RACE reads. The profile shows about 970,000 distinct CDR3 sequences, about 53% of them singletons. Each individual donor underwent a draw of approximately 10 milliliters of peripheral blood. Extraction of total RNA produced a minimum of 5 micrograms from each sample. The clonotype was recovered from a woman in her sixties in good health. The chain has TRBV7-9 and TRBJ2-7; 10 nucleotides match TRBD2. The sequenced material came from blood. Written as DNA, the CDR3 is TGTGCCAGCAGCAGGCGGACTAGCGGTTCCTGCAATGAGCAGTACTTC. This encodes CASSRRTSGSCNEQYF.